These 30 T cell receptor beta chains originate from one sample sequenced in a study of response to subunit inactivated influenza vaccine. MiXCR, run by TCRdb on the RT-PCR reads, gives a single entry per CDR3 protein. The sample includes hundreds of thousands of distinct CDR3 sequences, around 14% of them seen just once. Here the sequenced sample was PBMCs from blood, taken 14 to 15 days before vaccination. The receptors originated from a man over 45 who received an inactivated influenza vaccine.

This chain joins TRBV20-1 and TRBJ2-3; TRBD1 agrees at 8 bases. The CDR3 length is 15 residues. Germline-derived CDR1 and CDR2 are DFQATT and SNEGSKA (reference sequence). V shed 1 base and J 5 bases; nucleotides not matched to a gene: 8. CDR3 region: CSARARQGKRDTQYF. CDR3 in DNA: TGCAGTGCTAGAGCTCGACAGGGGAAGAGAGATACGCAGTATTTT.

At least ten counts were recorded for this clonotype. The V and J genes are TRBV3-1 and TRBJ2-1; D remains ambiguous. Germline CDR1 and CDR2: LGHDT and YNNKEL (reference sequence). V shed 2 bases and J shed 0 bases, with 11 bases lying between them. The CDR3 length is 16 residues. The CDR3 loop is CASSQPSGVSYNEQFF. CDR3 bases: TGTGCCAGCAGCCAACCAAGTGGTGTCTCCTACAATGAGCAGTTCTTC.

The chain uses TRBV29-1 and TRBJ2-2; 11 positions match TRBD2. The V gene's germline CDR1 is SQVTM and CDR2 ANQGSEA. V lost 7 bases and J lost 3; bases outside the gene matches: 1. The CDR3 spans 13 residues. Here the CDR3 DNA reads TGCAGCGGTAGCGGGGGGGACACCGGGGAGCTGTTTTTT. The encoded protein is CSGSGGDTGELFF.

The V gene is TRBV27, the J gene TRBJ2-5, with 10 bases identical to TRBD2. This CDR3 has 15 residues. Looked up from germline, CDR1 is MNHEY and CDR2 is SMNVEV (reference sequence). J was trimmed by 4 bases and V by 2 bases; bases with no gene match: 4. The CDR3 loop reads CASSLVAGGLETQYF. CDR3 in DNA: TGTGCCAGCAGTTTAGTAGCGGGGGGACTAGAGACCCAGTACTTC.

This chain connects TRBV18 to TRBJ1-1; D is uncertain. The V gene's germline CDR1 is KGHSH and CDR2 LQKENI. The V end lost 4 bases, the J end lost 0 bases, and 12 bases lay between the germline ends. The CDR3 covers 15 residues. The CDR3: CASSLQAALNTEAFF. The CDR3 nucleotides are TGTGCCAGCTCACTTCAGGCAGCCTTGAACACTGAAGCTTTCTTT. Complete variable domain (other parts from reference TRBV18 and TRBJ1-1): NAGVMQNPRHLVRRRGQEARLRCSPMKGHSHVYWYRQLPEEGLKFMVYLQKENIIDESGMPKERFSAEFPKEGPSILRIQQVVRGDSAAYFCASSLQAALNTEAFFGQGTRLTVV.

V usage is TRBV28 and J usage is TRBJ2-1, with 11 bases matching TRBD2. From germline, CDR1 is MDHEN and CDR2 SYDVKM. V gave up 3 bases and J gave up 12 bases; unmatched junction bases: 13. The CDR3 contains 16 residues. The CDR3 region is CASSLGASGRSRAQFF. DNA for the CDR3: TGTGCCAGCAGTTTGGGGGCTAGCGGGAGGTCTAGGGCGCAGTTCTTC.

This chain links TRBV9 with TRBJ2-7, with D perhaps given as TRBD1 or TRBD2 (5 bases each). The CDR3 length is 13 residues. The germline gives CDR1 SGDLS, CDR2 YYNGEE. Trimming pared 0 bases from V and 7 bases from J, leaving 11 bases between. The CDR3 protein is CASSVDRGGEQYF. The CDR3 DNA reads as TGTGCCAGCAGCGTAGACCGTGGGGGAGAGCAGTACTTC.

The sample holds many counts of this clonotype. The J gene is TRBJ2-7, the V gene TRBV7-9, with 9 bases fitting TRBD1. This CDR3 has 16 residues. The J segment lost 2 bases and the V segment lost 4 bases, leaving 9 bases of the junction unmatched. CDR1 and CDR2 from the germline V gene are SEHNR and FQNEAQ (reference sequence). The CDR3 DNA follows: TGTGCCAGCAGCTCTAATCCGGGACAGGGTCCCTACGAGCAGTACTTC. Translation gives CASSSNPGQGPYEQYF. Looking up the rest from reference TRBV7-9 and TRBJ2-7 gives the full variable domain: DTGVSQNPRHKITKRGQNVTFRCDPISEHNRLYWYRQTLGQGPEFLTYFQNEAQLEKSRLLSDRFSAERPKGSFSTLEIQRTEQGDSAMYLCASSSNPGQGPYEQYFGPGTRLTVT.

This clonotype was picked up many times. The gene calls are TRBV7-9 and TRBJ2-1; 11 nucleotides align to TRBD2. Germline CDR1 SEHNR, CDR2 FQNEAQ (reference sequence). The CDR3 contains 15 residues. V trimming: 6 bases; J trimming: 5 bases; junction bases outside the gene matches: 6. CDR3 DNA: TGTGCCAGCAGGTCCGGGACTAGCGGAAACAATGAGCAGTTCTTC. Amino acid sequence: CASRSGTSGNNEQFF.

The chain couples TRBV5-1 to TRBJ1-1, with a tentative D call TRBD1 (5 bases). V was shortened by 4 bases and J by 0 bases, with 16 bases between the two germline ends. The CDR3 runs to 16 residues. Germline CDR1 and CDR2: SGHRS and YFSETQ. The CDR3 reads CASSPGGGLMNTEAFF. CDR3 sequence (DNA): TGCGCCAGCAGCCCCGGGGGAGGACTTATGAACACTGAAGCTTTCTTT.

The chain employs TRBV6-5 and TRBJ2-2; 7 nucleotides agree with TRBD1. With 2 bases clipped from V and 9 bases from J, the junction kept 9 bases outside the gene matches. The germline V gene encodes CDR1 MNHEY and CDR2 SVGAGI. This CDR3 region has 15 residues. In nucleotides, the CDR3 is TGTGCCAGCAGTTACGAGGTGGGACAGCAAAGGGAGCTGTTTTTT. Translating it yields CASSYEVGQQRELFF.

This clonotype was observed a few times. The chain couples TRBV20-1 to TRBJ1-5; D is uncertain. This CDR3 contains 13 residues. Germline V gives CDR1 DFQATT, CDR2 SNEGSKA (reference sequence). Between the trimmed V and J ends, which lost 3 bases and 3 bases, there was a span of 9 bases. The CDR3 nucleotides read TGCAGTGCTAGGACCTTTCTCAATCAGCCCCAGCATTTT. This translates into CSARTFLNQPQHF.

There are many counts of this clonotype. The CDR3, as DNA: TGTGCCAGCAGCCTGCGGAGACAGGGGAAAGAGACCCAGTACTTC. Its protein is CASSLRRQGKETQYF. The chain has TRBV3-1 and TRBJ2-5; 8 bases match TRBD1. V shed 4 bases and J 3 bases; nucleotides not matched to a gene: 7. CDR1 and CDR2 (germline): LGHDT, YNNKEL (reference sequence). The CDR3 consists of 15 residues.

Turning to this clonotype: A much larger clone differs by one base, so this may be a read error. The chain uses TRBV12-3 or TRBV12-4 and TRBJ2-1, with no clear D. The CDR3 totals 11 residues. The V end lost 7 bases, the J end lost 8 bases, and 9 bases lay between the germline ends. In DNA form, the CDR3 reads TGTGCCAGCACTGGGAACTATGAGCAGTTCTTC. Its translation is CASTGNYEQFF.

Sample share makes this clonotype medium-sized (0.01 to 0.1%). The J gene is TRBJ2-7, the V gene TRBV6-1; possibly TRBD2 for D (5 bases). Germline V gene data show CDR1 as MNHNS and CDR2 as SASEGT. The CDR3 contains 14 residues. V was trimmed by 7 bases and J by 0 bases, leaving 13 bases between them. For the CDR3, the DNA is TGTGCCAGCACCTACCATCGGGACTCCTACGAGCAGTACTTC. It translates to CASTYHRDSYEQYF.

This clonotype has a count of ten or more. The chain is built from TRBV4-2 and TRBJ1-1; D is possibly TRBD1 (6 bases). V was shortened by 1 base and J by 8 bases, with 14 bases between the two germline ends. The CDR3 covers 14 residues. From germline, CDR1 is LGHNA and CDR2 YNFKEQ. The CDR3 spells CASSQVAETGEAFF. DNA for the CDR3: TGTGCCAGCAGCCAAGTCGCAGAAACAGGGGAAGCTTTCTTT.

This clonotype occurred many times. The gene calls are TRBV29-1 and TRBJ2-3; 7 bases fit TRBD1. With 4 bases clipped from V and 0 bases from J, the junction kept 4 bases outside the gene matches. CDR3 length equals 14 residues. The germline gives CDR1 SQVTM, CDR2 ANQGSEA. CDR3 DNA: TGCAGCGTTGCTCCGGGACAGAGCACAGATACGCAGTATTTT. Residues: CSVAPGQSTDTQYF.

This clonotype turned up a few times. The chain combines TRBV29-1 with TRBJ2-7; D gene ambiguous. The CDR3 runs 14 residues. The germline V and J ends were trimmed by 6 bases and 2 bases, with 17 bases remaining between them. CDR1 and CDR2 (germline): SQVTM, ANQGSEA. CDR3 protein: CSVSIQNHPYEQYF. The CDR3 bases are TGCAGCGTCTCAATCCAGAACCATCCCTACGAGCAGTACTTC.

In this sample, this clonotype turned up many times. The genes are TRBV18 and TRBJ2-5, with 9 bases lining up with TRBD1. In germline, CDR1 is KGHSH, CDR2 LQKENI. Unmatched junction bases numbered 6, after V lost 3 bases and J lost 7 bases. CDR3 length equals 14 residues. CDR3 nucleotide sequence: TGTGCCAGCTCACCTCCGGGACAGGGTGTGACCCAGTACTTC. Amino acids: CASSPPGQGVTQYF. Supplemented by reference TRBV18 and TRBJ2-5, the full variable domain reads NAGVMQNPRHLVRRRGQEARLRCSPMKGHSHVYWYRQLPEEGLKFMVYLQKENIIDESGMPKERFSAEFPKEGPSILRIQQVVRGDSAAYFCASSPPGQGVTQYFGPGTRLLVL.

The chain combines TRBV20-1 with TRBJ1-6, with 7 bases lining up with TRBD1. CDR1 and CDR2 from the germline V gene are DFQATT and SNEGSKA (reference sequence). V was pared by 4 bases and J by 2 bases, with 2 bases of the junction left unmatched. This CDR3 region has 14 residues. For the CDR3, the DNA is TGCAGTGCTAACAGGGGCGCCTATAATTCACCCCTCCACTTT. As protein: CSANRGAYNSPLHF.

This clonotype appeared a few times. The J gene is TRBJ2-7, the V gene TRBV3-1, with D uncertain. The CDR3 length is 14 residues. Trimming removed 5 bases at V and 2 bases at J, with 13 bases between. Germline CDR1 is LGHDT and CDR2 is YNNKEL (reference sequence). This CDR3 is CASSVGYSAYEQYF. The DNA of the CDR3 is TGTGCCAGCAGCGTCGGATACTCAGCCTACGAGCAGTACTTC.

The table lists this clonotype with a few counts. The V call is TRBV19, the J call TRBJ2-1, with D possibly TRBD1 on 6 matching bases. The CDR3 extends over 16 amino acids. Germline V gene data show CDR1 as LNHDA and CDR2 as SQIVND (reference sequence). V shed 1 base and J shed 8 bases, with 18 bases lying between them. The CDR3, as DNA: TGTGCCAGTAGTATAGGGGGGCTAGCTCCCATCCATGAGCAGTTCTTC. It translates to CASSIGGLAPIHEQFF.

The sample holds a few counts of this clonotype. V and J are TRBV20-1 and TRBJ1-5; D may be TRBD1 (6 bases). Germline lookup yields CDR1 DFQATT and CDR2 SNEGSKA (reference sequence). This CDR3 region has 16 residues. With 1 base removed from V and 0 bases from J, the gap between germline ends came to 13 bases. CDR3 sequence: CSARGGGDLSNQPQHF. The DNA for the CDR3 is TGCAGTGCTAGAGGGGGGGGCGATCTTAGCAATCAGCCCCAGCATTTT.

Comment on this clonotype: Just one base apart from a much larger clone, this may be a read error. This rearrangement joins TRBV7-2 to TRBJ2-1; D not certain. The CDR3 sequence is 13 residues long. Looked up from germline, CDR1 is SGHTA and CDR2 is FQGNSA. CDR3 in amino acids: CASSLLATNEQLF. DNA for the CDR3: TGTGCCAGCAGCTTACTGGCGACCAATGAGCAGCTCTTC.

This chain links TRBV30 with TRBJ2-7; the D gene is possibly TRBD1 (5 bases). V lost 3 bases and J 2 bases, leaving 17 bases between the germline ends. Looked up from germline, CDR1 is GTSNPN and CDR2 is SVGIG (reference sequence). The CDR3 extends over 15 amino acids. As DNA, the CDR3 is TGTGCCTGGAGCGTCGGGCCAGGGTCCACCTACGAGCAGTACTTC. It encodes CAWSVGPGSTYEQYF.

This clonotype was observed a few times. The CDR3 nucleotides are TGTGCCAGCTCTCCGGTAGCCGCAACTAATGAAAAACTGTTTTTT. It encodes CASSPVAATNEKLFF. The V call is TRBV18, the J call TRBJ1-4; D uncertain. The CDR3 length is 15 residues. The V end lost 6 bases, the J end lost 0 bases, and 11 bases lay between the germline ends. From germline, CDR1 is KGHSH and CDR2 LQKENI.

This clonotype has a handful of counts. The chain has TRBV4-3 and TRBJ1-2; no definite D call. CDR1 LGHNA and CDR2 YSLEER come from the germline V gene. The CDR3 extends over 15 amino acids. Trimming removed 0 bases at V and 5 bases at J, with 13 bases between. The CDR3 loop is CASSQESSSGYGYTF. In nucleotides, the CDR3 is TGCGCCAGCAGCCAAGAGTCCAGTTCGGGTTATGGCTACACCTTC.

The V gene is TRBV20-1, the J gene TRBJ1-1, with D maybe TRBD1 (5 bases). The CDR3 loop spans 14 amino acids. The germline CDR1 and CDR2 sequences are DFQATT and SNEGSKA (reference sequence). CDR3 DNA sequence: TGCAGCTCCGGTGGGGGAACCGGGGTCACTGAAGCTTTCTTT. Translating gives CSSGGGTGVTEAFF.

J is TRBJ2-5 and V is TRBV12-3 or TRBV12-4, with D possibly matching TRBD1 (6 bases). CDR3 length: 14 residues. V dropped 1 base and J dropped 7 bases, with 13 bases sitting between them. The CDR3 region is CASSLGGQSPTQYF. The CDR3 region has the DNA TGTGCCAGCAGTTTAGGTGGACAGTCGCCGACCCAGTACTTC.

The CDR3 here is CASSVALGYEQYF. In DNA form, the CDR3 reads TGTGCCAGCAGCGTAGCGTTGGGCTACGAGCAGTACTTC. The chain combines TRBV9 with TRBJ2-7; no firm D call. V was trimmed by 0 bases and J by 3 bases, leaving 7 bases between them. CDR1 is SGDLS and CDR2 is YYNGEE in the germline V gene. This CDR3 is built from 13 residues.